This entry describes one T cell receptor beta chain. This entry comes from a study of long-term antiretroviral therapy in people with HIV. J was trimmed by 7 bases and V by 0 bases; bases with no gene match: 5. CDR1 and CDR2 (germline): MNHEY, SVGAGI. The CDR3 extends over 15 amino acids. Version v3.0 of the immunoSEQ assay ran at survey level. The table came from immunoSEQ multiplex PCR; TCRdb's copy has only in-frame clones and leaves some out. The sample has some 25,000 clones; roughly 87% are singletons. The sequence derives from a woman younger than 45 with HIV. This chain links TRBV6-5 with TRBJ2-1; TRBD2 agrees at 8 bases. The specimen was unsorted PBMCs, collected 1.1 years before starting antiretroviral therapy. CDR3 region: CASSYSQRGSNEQFF. As DNA, the CDR3 is TGTGCCAGCAGTTACTCACAGCGGGGGTCGAATGAGCAGTTCTTC.